A selection of T cell receptor beta chains follows, all from one sample in a study of blood T cell repertoires in COVID-19. Only in-frame clones appear in the TCRdb table, and some are missing; sequencing was by immunoSEQ multiplex PCR. The sample has fewer than 200,000 clones; about 85% are singletons. Material for sequencing was PBMCs or T cells enriched from blood (not recorded which). Receptors were obtained from a woman aged 40 to 50 in a cohort exposed to, infected with or recovered from COVID-19 (not recorded which). Each CDR3 is given with its conserved first and last residue.

TRBV4-1	TRBJ2-3	CASSQRAGARVTDTQYF
TRBV2	TRBJ1-5	CASSAQTGDQPQHF
TRBV2	TRBJ2-1	CASPKFSAQEQFF
TRBV5-6	TRBJ2-6	CASSLDRISGANVLTF
TRBV5-1	TRBJ1-1	CASSLDGRAFF
TRBV13	TRBJ1-1	CASSSRGSNTEAFF
TRBV11-2	TRBJ1-2	CASNSGVVTNYGYTF
TRBV29-1	TRBJ1-2	CSAIDTGIPGYTF
TRBV5-1	TRBJ1-2	CASSFIGSGGYTF
TRBV6-5	TRBJ2-1	CASSTPEGRDYEQFF
TRBV7-2	TRBJ2-1	CASSPNSGSSYNEQFF
TRBV28	TRBJ1-5	CASNNRAGSNQPQHF
TRBV3-1/TRBV3-2	TRBJ2-1	CASSHGLAARRSTYNEQFF
TRBV5-4	TRBJ1-2	CASSPEPLSPYGYTF
TRBV5-5	TRBJ1-1	CASSKTTGTMNTEAFF
TRBV5-4	TRBJ2-2	CAIRGSTGELFF
TRBV5-1	TRBJ1-1	CASSLRTPNTEAFF
TRBV6-5	TRBJ2-7	CASLGGGLQYF
TRBV5-1	TRBJ1-1	CASTLDLDRAEAFF
TRBV5-6	TRBJ2-5	CASSLNRGETQYF
TRBV6-5	TRBJ1-1	CASSYNPQGNTEAFF
TRBV7-9	TRBJ2-2	CASSFPRTGKAGELFF
TRBV16	TRBJ1-1	CASSPPAEEAFF
TRBV11-2	TRBJ2-1	CASSLVRNEQFF
TRBV7-8	TRBJ1-6	CASSPNRNSPLHF
TRBV6-5	TRBJ1-6	CASSYGQGSPLHF